This T cell receptor (beta chain) was sequenced during a study of T cell changes during pregnancy in multiple sclerosis. V lost 5 bases, J lost 4 bases, and 7 bases stayed unmatched. CDR1 MDHEN and CDR2 SYDVKM come from the germline V gene. The CDR3 runs 15 residues. Only in-frame clones appear in the TCRdb table, and some are missing; sequencing was by immunoSEQ multiplex PCR. There are some 41,000 clones in the sample; about 89% occur only once, and approximately 1.1% lies in the top ten. The V and J genes are TRBV28 and TRBJ2-5; 10 bases are shared with TRBD1. This TCR came from a female donor with multiple sclerosis, enrolled in a pregnancy study. The sample was CD4+ T cells from peripheral blood mononuclear cells, taken after pregnancy. The CDR3 DNA sequence: TGTGCCAGCAGTACACCCCGGGACAGGGGAGAGACCCAGTACTTC. Translated: CASSTPRDRGETQYF.